Listed below are T cell receptor beta chains from one sample, sequenced in a study of T cell responses to AZD1222 COVID-19 vaccine. Profiling relied on immunoSEQ multiplex PCR, and the TCRdb table lists in-frame clones only, not all of them. The table records about 130,000 clones, approximately 93% of them present only once. This specimen consisted of peripheral blood, obtained on day 0 of AZD1222 vaccination. These receptors were obtained from an adult in good health. Each CDR3 is given with its conserved first and last residue. The D gene is left open where the match is weak. Clone size appears in some rows only: once, few, many, or a class for an expanded clone.

. | TRBJ1-2 | TRBV5-8 | TRBD1 | 16 | TGTGCCAGCAGCCTTCATTTGGGACAGGCGGACTATGGCTACACCTTC | CASSLHLGQADYGYTF
few | TRBJ1-1 | TRBV28 | . | 12 | TGTGCCAGCAGTTCCTCAGGCACTGAAGCTTTCTTT | CASSSSGTEAFF
. | TRBJ2-6 | TRBV7-6 | . | 15 | TGTGCCAGCAGCCTGGGCCTCTCTGGGGCCAACGTCCTGACTTTC | CASSLGLSGANVLTF
. | TRBJ2-5 | TRBV6-5 | TRBD2 | 14 | TGTGCCAGCAGGGCCCCGGGACTAGCGAAGACCCAGTACTTC | CASRAPGLAKTQYF
. | TRBJ2-3 | TRBV9 | . | 15 | TGTGCCAGCAGCCCCATAGAAGGCCTCACAGATACGCAGTATTTT | CASSPIEGLTDTQYF
. | TRBJ1-4 | TRBV19 | . | 15 | TGTGCCAGTAGCCCCCGACAGGAAAATAATGAAAAACTGTTTTTT | CASSPRQENNEKLFF
. | TRBJ2-5 | TRBV28 | . | 18 | TGTGCCAGCAGTTTATCTTATATACGGGTGCGCTTCTTAAAGACCCAGTACTTC | CASSLSYIRVRFLKTQYF
. | TRBJ2-3 | TRBV7-2 | TRBD2 | 15 | TGTGCCAGCAGCTTGACTAGCGGGGCAGGAGGTACGCAGTATTTT | CASSLTSGAGGTQYF
few | TRBJ2-5 | TRBV12-3/TRBV12-4 | . | 13 | TGTGCCAGCAGTTTAGCAGGGCTGGAGACCCAGTACTTC | CASSLAGLETQYF
. | TRBJ1-1 | TRBV3-1/TRBV3-2 | TRBD1 | 15 | TGTGCCAGCAGCCTCGACAGGGGTGTGAACACTGAAGCTTTCTTT | CASSLDRGVNTEAFF
. | TRBJ1-1 | TRBV28 | . | 14 | TGTGCCAGCAGTCTCGGGGGGGGTTGGACTGAAGCTTTCTTT | CASSLGGGWTEAFF
. | TRBJ1-2 | TRBV19 | . | 15 | TGTGCCAGTAGTATAAGCGGGGTCCTAGAATATGGCTACACCTTC | CASSISGVLEYGYTF
once | TRBJ2-1 | TRBV7-3 | TRBD1 | 15 | TGTGCCAGCAGCTTCGCGGACAGGGCGCGGTATGAGCAGTTCTTC | CASSFADRARYEQFF
. | TRBJ1-5 | TRBV7-2 | . | 16 | TGTGCCAGCAGCTTCGGAACCGGGGATAGCAATCAGCCCCAGCATTTT | CASSFGTGDSNQPQHF
once | TRBJ2-1 | TRBV18 | . | 16 | TGTGCCAGCTCACCGCGGCCAGCAAGGCGGGACAATGAGCAGTTCTTC | CASSPRPARRDNEQFF
. | TRBJ1-1 | TRBV10-1 | . | 15 | TGCGCCAGCAGCGCCGGGAGTAGCGGGAACACTGAAGCTTTCTTT | CASSAGSSGNTEAFF
. | TRBJ1-6 | TRBV28 | TRBD1 | 15 | TGTGCCAGCAGAAATCGACAGGGGGTAGCATCACCCCTCCACTTT | CASRNRQGVASPLHF
. | TRBJ1-5 | TRBV7-9 | . | 12 | TGTGCCAGCAGCTTAGGGGGGAAGCCCCAGCATTTT | CASSLGGKPQHF
. | TRBJ1-2 | TRBV28 | TRBD1 | 14 | TGTGCCAGCAACCCGGGACAGACTTTCTATGGCTACACCTTC | CASNPGQTFYGYTF
few | TRBJ1-2 | TRBV7-6 | . | 16 | TGTGCCAGCAGCTTAGTGGCTGGCGGGGCGGGCCTTGGCTACACCTTC | CASSLVAGGAGLGYTF
. | TRBJ2-2 | TRBV5-6 | . | 15 | TGTGCCAGCAGACTTACAGGGCTCAACACCGGGGAGCTGTTTTTT | CASRLTGLNTGELFF
once | TRBJ2-6 | TRBV28 | TRBD1 | 15 | TGTGCCAGCAGTTTCGGGACAGCTGGGGCCAACGTCCTGACTTTC | CASSFGTAGANVLTF
. | TRBJ2-5 | TRBV2 | . | 17 | TGTGCCAGCAGTGAAGCGGAGGAGGGCGTTAGACAAGAGACCCAGTACTTC | CASSEAEEGVRQETQYF
. | TRBJ2-2 | TRBV14 | . | 14 | TGTGCCAGCAGCCAAGATTTTGGAACCGGGGAGCTGTTTTTT | CASSQDFGTGELFF
. | TRBJ1-4 | TRBV14 | TRBD1 | 15 | TGTGCCAGCAGCCGAGGGGGCACGGGTAATGAAAAACTGTTTTTT | CASSRGGTGNEKLFF
. | TRBJ2-4 | TRBV9 | . | 16 | TGTGCCAGCAGCTTAACCGACCAGGGGATCAAAAACATTCAGTACTTC | CASSLTDQGIKNIQYF